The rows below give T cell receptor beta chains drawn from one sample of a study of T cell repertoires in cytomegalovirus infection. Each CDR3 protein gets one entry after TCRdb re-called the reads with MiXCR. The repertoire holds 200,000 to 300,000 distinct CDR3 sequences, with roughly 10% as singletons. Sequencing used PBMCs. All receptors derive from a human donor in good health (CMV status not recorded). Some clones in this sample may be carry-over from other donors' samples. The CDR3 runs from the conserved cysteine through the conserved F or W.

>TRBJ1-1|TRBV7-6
CASSPRQELNTEAFF
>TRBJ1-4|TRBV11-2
CASSLGTAPTNEKLFF
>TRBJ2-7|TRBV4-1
CASSHAGTGAYEQYF
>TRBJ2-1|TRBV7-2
CASSLTSGAYNEQFF
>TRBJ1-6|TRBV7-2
CASSLAPGFNSPLHF
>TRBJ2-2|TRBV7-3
CASSLMGTLGTGELFF
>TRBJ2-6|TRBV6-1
CASSAAFSGANVLTF
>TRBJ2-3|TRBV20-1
CSARDRIVDTQYF
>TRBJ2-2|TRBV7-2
CASSLRGPVTGELFF
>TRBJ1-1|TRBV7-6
CASSLESEGPRGNTEAFF
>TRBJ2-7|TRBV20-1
CSARDLGNPNYEQYF
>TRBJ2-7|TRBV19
CASTRGQGPDEQYF
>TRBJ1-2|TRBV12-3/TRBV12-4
CASSLVPGNYGYTF
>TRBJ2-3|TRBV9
CASSVRGGTDTQYF
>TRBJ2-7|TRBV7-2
CASSSRLAGGSEQYF
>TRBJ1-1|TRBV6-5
CASNGRGEAFF
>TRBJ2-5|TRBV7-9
CASRGTVQETQYF
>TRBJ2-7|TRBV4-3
CASSQVAGSYEQYF
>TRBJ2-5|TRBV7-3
CASSLPEGTQYF
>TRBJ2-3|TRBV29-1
CSVDEQSGTDTQYF
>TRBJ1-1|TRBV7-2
CASSPRLGNTEAFF
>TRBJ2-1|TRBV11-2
CASSLAGPNNEQFF
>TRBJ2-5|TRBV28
CASSLYTGTPVETQYF
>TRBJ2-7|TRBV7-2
CASSYTSGPSGQYF
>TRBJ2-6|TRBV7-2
CASSKISGANVLTF
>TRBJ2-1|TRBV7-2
CASRGRGLATNEQFF
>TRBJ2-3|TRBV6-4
CASSGGAARDTQYF
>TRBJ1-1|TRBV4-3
CASSQRVGGPEAFF
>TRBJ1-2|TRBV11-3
CASSLDREDDYGYTF
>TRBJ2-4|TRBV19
CAVASGRDVTKNIQYF
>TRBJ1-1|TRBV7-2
CASSLGSLMNTEAFF
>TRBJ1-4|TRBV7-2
CASSTQGADEKLFF
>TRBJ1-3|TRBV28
CASSGYARDTGNTIYF
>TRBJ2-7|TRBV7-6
CASSLAGATYEQYF